The subject of this entry is one T cell receptor beta chain. What it recognizes is unknown. This specimen comes from a study of OX40 agonist ivuxolimab in advanced cancers. Study details: Aged roughly 23 to 85 with a mean of 60 years, they were under 85% male.

General study findings and limits: Expanded clones were, on average, more numerous in CD8+ T cells than in CD4+.

The assay was immunoSEQ multiplex PCR, and TCRdb's table has in-frame clones only and misses some. The sample shows under 45,000 clones, around four fifths of them seen only once. The TCR originated in an adult with an advanced solid tumor such as melanoma, head and neck, liver or kidney cancer. The sample was CD4+ or CD8+ T cells sorted from blood, taken in a trial of the OX40 agonist ivuxolimab.

As DNA, the CDR3 is TGTGCCAGCAGCTCGAGAACCTCTAGCGGGAGGGCCTCAACAGATACGCAGTATTTT. It encodes CASSSRTSSGRASTDTQYF. The chain combines TRBV7-9 with TRBJ2-3; 12 bases line up with TRBD2. The CDR3 spans 19 residues. Germline lookup yields CDR1 SEHNR and CDR2 FQNEAQ (reference sequence). V shed 4 bases, J shed 3 bases, and the junction held 14 bases outside the gene matches.